This TCR beta chain was profiled in a study of CD8 T cells in ankylosing spondylitis. As to this clonotype: The target antigen is unknown.

5'-RACE, quantitative and with molecular barcodes, yielded the TCR beta libraries. TCRdb reprocessed the 5' RACE reads via MiXCR and lists one record per CDR3 protein. This sample has some 30,000 distinct CDR3 sequences, with approximately 15% found just once. Overall study results and limits: Several of the motif variants were reported before in synovial fluid and blood from reactive arthritis. Reportedly, matched ankylosing spondylitis synovial fluid was significantly enriched for disease-linked clones. Blood of patients with ankylosing spondylitis appeared to be characterized by a TCR beta motif of roughly eight highly homologous variants.

This CDR3 comprises 14 residues. CDR1 is MDHEN, CDR2 SYDVKM, per germline. The ends were cut back, 5 bases at V and 8 bases at J, with 16 bases in the middle. The sequencing input was blood. The chain employs TRBV28 and TRBJ2-4; D gene unclear. The receptor was derived from a male donor with ankylosing spondylitis or in good health (not recorded which). The CDR3 loop reads CASSDLGVVDIQYF. The CDR3 coding sequence is TGTGCCAGCAGTGACCTGGGTGTTGTAGACATTCAGTACTTC.